This T cell receptor (beta chain) comes out of a study of blood T cell repertoires in COVID-19. Germline V gene lookup returns CDR1 SEHNR and CDR2 FQNEAQ (reference sequence). The V end lost 0 bases, the J end lost 0 bases, and 12 bases lay between the germline ends. The CDR3 covers 17 residues. TCRdb keeps only in-frame clones here, not all; method: immunoSEQ multiplex PCR. Of 250,000 to 300,000 clones detected, approximately 88% appear once; the ten largest clones hold 6.9%. A few counts support this clone. The origin of this receptor is a woman in her 30s who had recovered from COVID-19. The gene calls are TRBV7-9 and TRBJ1-5; D may be TRBD1 (5 bases). The source material was peripheral blood. CDR3 sequence reads: CASSLAVGQISNQPQHF. The CDR3, as DNA: TGTGCCAGCAGCTTAGCGGTGGGGCAGATTAGCAATCAGCCCCAGCATTTT. The full variable domain, rest sourced from reference TRBV7-9 and TRBJ1-5, is DTGVSQNPRHKITKRGQNVTFRCDPISEHNRLYWYRQTLGQGPEFLTYFQNEAQLEKSRLLSDRFSAERPKGSFSTLEIQRTEQGDSAMYLCASSLAVGQISNQPQHFGDGTRLSIL.